Listed here is a single T cell receptor beta chain. Antigen: not known. This entry is derived from a study of blood T cell dynamics during melanoma immunotherapy. Turning to the study itself: First-line therapy was either pembrolizumab or nivolumab with ipilimumab for metastatic melanoma.

Broader study findings: It remained unknown if the driving T cell clones were melanoma-specific.

The assay was immunoSEQ multiplex PCR, and TCRdb's table has in-frame clones only and misses some. Among some 11,000 clones, 70% to 90% were seen once, and the ten largest hold around 15%. Time point in this sample: pre-treatment baseline. The ends were cut back, 5 bases at V and 0 bases at J, with 23 bases in the middle. The length of the CDR3 is 19 residues. Germline CDR1 reads LNHDA; CDR2 reads SQIVND (reference sequence). This sequence originates from a human donor with melanoma. The gene calls are TRBV19 and TRBJ2-4; the D call may be TRBD1 or TRBD2 (5 bases each). The sequencing used blood, collected from a patient treated with checkpoint blockade. The CDR3 sequence: CASSGAGTQEALAKNIQYF. In nucleotides, the CDR3 is TGTGCCAGTAGTGGGGCCGGGACCCAAGAAGCACTAGCCAAAAACATTCAGTACTTC.